This T cell receptor (beta chain) was sequenced for a study of blood T cell repertoires in COVID-19 (dated by TCRdb to the early 2020s). About the investigation overall: The collaborator samples originated in the United States, Italy and Spain and spanned the acute and convalescent phases of COVID-19. The material from the prospective study consisted of cDNA or gDNA derived from T cells, B-cell-depleted T cells, or PBMCs. The dataset comprised deeply sampled blood TCRbeta repertoires from subjects exposed to, actively infected with, or recovered from COVID-19. The repertoires were released in a freely available public database intended as a resource for research on the immune response to SARS-CoV-2. Samples were obtained from the ongoing ImmuneRACE study (first 160 participants) and from about 1,300 subjects provided by 6 global collaborators. The sample metadata nearly always contained a de-identified subject ID, COVID-19 status, age in years and sex. Where available, HLA class I and class II types were obtained from metadata supplied by the sample provider rather than from assay-based typing. General study outcomes and caveats: How much clinical and demographic metadata was included differed by source and by participant, and the metadata was provided uncurated.

In Seattle, one collaborating source enrolled patients while the infection was active and tracked those patients longitudinally over the course of disease. Collaborating institutions collected whole blood in K2EDTA tubes following their own protocols. For TCRbeta analysis, collaborators shipped samples in one of three forms: frozen whole blood, isolated PBMCs, or DNA extracted from either of those sample types. As regards this clone: Its antigen is not yet known. Within one base of it there is no much larger clone, and no base qualities were kept.

TCRbeta CDR3 regions were amplified from genomic DNA using the immunoSEQ Assay, a bias-controlled multiplex PCR. As for how the authors treated the data: Within the assay, amplification of reference gene primers was used to estimate how many nucleated cells each sample contained. To quantify the absolute abundance of each unique TCRbeta CDR3 rearrangement, sequence reads were collapsed and filtered. Productive Simpson clonality was computed per sample as the square root of Simpson's diversity index over productive rearrangements. TCRdb mirrors the immuneACCESS table, restricted to in-frame sequences. Some clones are absent from its copies; in checked studies, under half trace to an unresolved V gene, and the reason for the others is unknown. V, J and clone size are taken as reported in that table, and D and trimming were inferred from the DNA itself. The sample table holds some 390,000 clones, of which roughly 86% were seen once. The top ten hold 2.3% of the sample.

The CDR3 numbers 13 residues from cysteine through phenylalanine. The read is trimmed to its CDR3 DNA, 39 bases read in frame from base 1. As encoded in the germline V gene, CDR1 is SGHVS while CDR2 is FQNEAQ. The germline ends are 7 bases apart after V is trimmed by 4 bases and J by 1 base. The TCR was taken from a woman aged 55-70 years with COVID-19, enrolled during active disease. The sequencing input was peripheral blood. In this chain, TRBV7-8 is recombined with TRBJ2-5; confidence is insufficient to name the D gene. The CDR3 region has the sequence CASSSGTQETQYF. The nucleotide sequence is TGTGCCAGCAGCTCAGGTACCCAAGAGACCCAGTACTTC.